Reported below is one TCR beta chain. This sample was taken from a study of blood T cell repertoires in COVID-19. The overall study: Researchers got acute and convalescent COVID-19 samples from the United States, Italy and Spain. Nucleic acid was either cDNA or gDNA, and it came from T cells, B-cell-depleted T cells, or PBMCs.

V gave up 7 bases and J gave up 3 bases, with 15 bases separating them. Germline V lookup: CDR1 SNHLY, CDR2 FYNNEI. The length of the CDR3 is 15 residues. Authors' methods: Amplification of reference gene primers provided the estimated nucleated cell counts. Repertoires were generated with immunoSEQ multiplex PCR, while TCRdb's copy carries only in-frame clones and drops some. That table gives V, J and clone size, and the DNA gave D and trimming. The table records about 230,000 clones, roughly 84% of them present only once. The sample comprised peripheral blood. The source is a woman aged 45-60 years with acute or convalescent COVID-19. The V and J genes are TRBV2 and TRBJ2-2; weak D call: TRBD1 (5 bases). The CDR3 spells CASTAVTVDTGELFF. In DNA, the CDR3 is TGTGCCAGCACTGCTGTGACAGTGGACACCGGGGAGCTGTTTTTT.